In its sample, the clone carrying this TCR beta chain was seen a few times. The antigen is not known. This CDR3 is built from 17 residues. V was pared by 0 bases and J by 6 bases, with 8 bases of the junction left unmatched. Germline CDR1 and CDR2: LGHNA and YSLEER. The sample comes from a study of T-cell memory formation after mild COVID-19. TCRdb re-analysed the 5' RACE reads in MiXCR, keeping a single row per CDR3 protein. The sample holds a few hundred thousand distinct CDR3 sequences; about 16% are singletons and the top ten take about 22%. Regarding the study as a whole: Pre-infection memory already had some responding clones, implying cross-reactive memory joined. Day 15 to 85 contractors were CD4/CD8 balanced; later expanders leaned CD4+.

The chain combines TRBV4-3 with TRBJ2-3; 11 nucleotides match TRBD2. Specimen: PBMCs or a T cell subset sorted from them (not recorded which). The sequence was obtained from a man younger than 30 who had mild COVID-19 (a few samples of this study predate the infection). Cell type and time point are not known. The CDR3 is CASSQEFSASGGDTQYF. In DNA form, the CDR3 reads TGCGCCAGCAGCCAAGAGTTTAGTGCTAGCGGGGGGGATACGCAGTATTTT.